This T cell receptor (beta chain) was identified during a study of CD8 T cells in ankylosing spondylitis. Study conclusions and caveats: There was reportedly significant enrichment of clones that were disease-linked in matched ankylosing spondylitis synovial fluid. Seemingly distinctive of ankylosing spondylitis blood was a TCR beta motif formed by eight highly homologous variants. Disease-linked clones displayed a CD8+ phenotype and appeared relatively rarely in peripheral blood.

This clonotype was detected ten times or more. The antigen is not known. CDR1 SGHDT and CDR2 YYEEEE come from the germline V gene. This CDR3 is built from 14 residues. V lost 3 bases and J 9 bases, leaving 18 bases between the germline ends. Making use of molecular barcodes, quantitative 5'-RACE generated TCR beta libraries. TCRdb independently ran MiXCR on the 5' RACE reads; one entry per CDR3 protein. Among 750,000 to 850,000 distinct CDR3 sequences listed, approximately 12% were seen once. Source material: blood, either unsorted or a sorted T cell fraction (not recorded which). The TCR sequence derives from a male donor with ankylosing spondylitis. The rearrangement links TRBV5-6 to TRBJ2-5; D not certain. In nucleotides, the CDR3 is TGTGCCAGCAGCTATTACAGCCGATTGATGGCCCAGTACTTC. Protein product: CASSYYSRLMAQYF.